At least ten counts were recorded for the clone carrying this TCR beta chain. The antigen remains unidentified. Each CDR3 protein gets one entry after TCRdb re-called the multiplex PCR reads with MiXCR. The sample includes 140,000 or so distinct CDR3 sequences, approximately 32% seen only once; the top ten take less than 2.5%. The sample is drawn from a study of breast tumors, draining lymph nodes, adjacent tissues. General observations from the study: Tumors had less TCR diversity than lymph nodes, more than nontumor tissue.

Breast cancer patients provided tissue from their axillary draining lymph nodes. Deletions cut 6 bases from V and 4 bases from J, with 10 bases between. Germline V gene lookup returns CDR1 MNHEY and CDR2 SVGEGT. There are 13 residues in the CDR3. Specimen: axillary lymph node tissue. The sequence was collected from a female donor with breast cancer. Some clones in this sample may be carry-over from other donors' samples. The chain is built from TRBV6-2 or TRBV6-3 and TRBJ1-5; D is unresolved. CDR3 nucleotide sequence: TGTGCCAGCAGACACTGGGGAAATCAGCCCCAGCATTTT. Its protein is CASRHWGNQPQHF.